This T cell receptor (beta chain) emerged from a study of cytomegalovirus exposure and HLA in healthy donors. Of note for this clone: The sample carries other DNA sequences with the same CDR3.

The primer mix had 60 Vbeta and 13 Jbeta primers. Clones were read by immunoSEQ multiplex PCR, and TCRdb kept only the in-frame ones, dropping some. This sample has over 100,000 clones, with roughly 80% found just once. Sequencing was done on a sample of PBMCs. This TCR came from a man in his forties in good health and CMV-seronegative.

CDR3 region: CASSRTGLNQPQHF. CDR3 DNA sequence: TGTGCCAGCAGTCGGACAGGGTTGAATCAGCCCCAGCATTTT. This sequence joins TRBV6-5 and TRBJ1-5, with 8 nucleotides matching TRBD1. J was trimmed by 4 bases and V by 5 bases; bases with no gene match: 4. The CDR3 loop spans 14 amino acids. Germline V gene lookup returns CDR1 MNHEY and CDR2 SVGAGI.